The entry below gives a single T cell receptor (beta chain) sequence along with its context. This clone was recorded only once. Its antigen target is currently unknown. There are no base qualities to consult, and no much larger clone falls within one base. Using the deep immunoSEQ assay, multiplex PCR amplified TCR CDR3 regions from genomic DNA. Extracted genomic DNA from each cell subset was spread evenly across all wells of several immunoSEQ 96-well plates, with each plate serving as a replicate. For sorted subsets, around 0.2 ug of genomic DNA, equivalent to some 30,000 T cell genomes, went into each replicate PCR. Purified libraries were quantified with a Qubit 3.0 fluorometer, sized on a Bioanalyzer 2100, and re-quantified with the KAPA Library Quantification kit. A separate single-read 150-cycle Illumina NextSeq 550 flow cell was used to sequence each immunoSEQ 96-well plate. As for the original processing: Because only junctional sequences without quality scores were contained in the immunoSEQ output, filtering matching that applied to full-length reads could not be performed. To assign V/J genes and CDR3, sequences were annotated using PyIR, a Python wrapper for IgBLAST v1.9, with IMGT germline references. Reads were removed for weak V/J assignments (E-value above 1e-6), missing CDR3, stop codons, out-of-frame junctions, or ambiguous translated residues. V3J clonotypes were defined as sequences sharing the same inferred V gene, J gene, and CDR3 amino acid sequence. To compute the percentage overlap between repertoires, the number of shared unique clonotypes was divided by the size of the smaller repertoire. Richness of each repertoire was evaluated using RTK rarefaction, the Chao1 estimator, and Recon v2.1 estimates of unobserved clonotypes. For all TCRbeta clonotypes obtained by the gDNA method from four donors, generation probabilities were computed with OLGA. The clones in this table, taken by TCRdb from immuneACCESS, are in-frame only. Not every clone is retained; where verified, under half of the shortfall comes from an unresolved V gene, and the cause of the rest is unknown. V and J calls and clone size are copied from that table; D and trimming were computed from the DNA. This sample lists 2 million to 3 million clones; 80% to 95% were detected once. The ten largest make up 0.36% of the sample.

The source of the sample is a study of shared clonotypes between healthy human individuals (dated by TCRdb to about 2020). A note on the overall study: The cohort comprised two women and a few men aged 18 to 49 years. Per donor, three plates each were used for CD4 naive and CD4 memory, two for CD8 naive, and one for CD8 memory. To estimate repertoire size and how much clonotypes are shared between individuals, the study performed deep sequencing of blood TCR repertoires from a few healthy adults. Libraries were prepared and TCR repertoires were sequenced by different laboratories using diverse techniques, in order to increase sequencing depth and limit assay-specific biases. Each donor's leukapheresis produced roughly between about 0.9 and 9.5 billion PBMCs. Overall results and qualifications from the work: Based on pairwise subsampling, the degree of clonotype sharing among donors was expected to be affected by sequencing depth. Across a handful of donors, 5% to 6% of naive CD4, more than 3% of naive CD8, around 2.1% of memory CD4, and under 0.45% of memory CD8 clonotypes were shared. Naive subsets generally had larger estimated clonotype richness than memory subsets did. Rarefaction of sorted-subset datasets indicated incomplete sequencing despite the large sequencing depth. Clonotypes shared by all four sorted-subset donors showed higher generation probabilities than non-shared clonotypes. Because the study included only a small number of donors, the genetic and exposure-history diversity represented was limited. Sampling was limited to blood, and TCR repertoires in tissue likely differ from TCR repertoires in blood.

The donors were healthy, HIV-negative adults with no recently reported acute infections or vaccinations. Only Caucasian adults living in Nashville, Tennessee, USA were represented among the donors. CD4+ T cells were enriched through magnetic negative selection, after which naive cells were positively selected on CD45RA and the remaining negative fraction served as the memory subset. Blood was obtained by leukapheresis, after which PBMCs were separated by Ficoll-Histopaque density gradient centrifugation and cryopreserved in liquid nitrogen vapor phase. Analytical flow cytometry was used to check the purity and quantity of each magnetically sorted T cell population. Genomic DNA was isolated from every sorted fraction and measured by UV absorbance on a Nanodrop 2000c. Including the terminal cysteine and phenylalanine, the CDR3 comprises 14 residues. Solely the CDR3 DNA is kept, with 42 bases framed from the first base. In the germline V gene (reference sequence), CDR1 corresponds to SGHKS and CDR2 to YYEKEE. V loses 0 bases of germline sequence and J loses 3 bases, and the interval between the two ends is 10 bases.

Sequences were obtained from naive CD4+ T cells from PBMCs. Reading the label with the study, this specimen's cell subset or site is: CD45RA+ positively selected. The chain employs TRBV5-5 and TRBJ2-7; TRBD1 is possibly the D segment (5 matching bases). The sequence came from a man aged 18 to 30 in good health. Some clones in this sample may be carry-over from other donors' samples. The CDR3: CASSLGRQFYEQYF. Here is the DNA: TGTGCCAGCAGCTTGGGGCGACAGTTCTACGAGCAGTACTTC.